Presented here are 4 T cell receptor beta chains from one specimen sequenced in a study of shared clonotypes between healthy human individuals. Data came from immunoSEQ multiplex PCR; TCRdb stores just in-frame clones and leaves some out. Of about 960,000 clones listed, around three quarters are singletons. Sequenced input: memory CD4+ T cells sorted from blood. Noted subset: CD45RA-negative fraction. All receptors derive from a young man in good health.

This clone has a handful of counts. The gene calls are TRBV19 and TRBJ1-2; weak D call: TRBD1 (5 bases). The CDR3 is 12 amino acids. Trimming took 11 bases from V and 7 from J, leaving 17 bases between them. In germline, CDR1 is LNHDA, CDR2 SQIVND (reference sequence). The CDR3 loop is CASSGDQVGYTF. DNA of the CDR3: TGTGCCTCAAGCGGGGACCAGGTTGGCTACACCTTC.

This chain joins TRBV4-1 and TRBJ2-6; D is uncertain. This CDR3 has 15 amino acids. V was clipped by 4 bases and J by 1 base, with 8 bases between them. Germline assignment: CDR1 MGHRA and CDR2 YSYEKL. The CDR3 spells CASSRQSSGANVLTF. The CDR3 DNA is TGCGCCAGCAGCCGGCAAAGTTCTGGGGCCAACGTCCTGACTTTC.

Concerning this clone itself: Other DNA sequences in this sample translate to the same CDR3. The CDR3 protein is CATSRDRADTEAFF. Written as DNA, the CDR3 is TGTGCCACCAGCAGAGACAGGGCTGACACTGAAGCTTTCTTT. The chain recombines TRBV15 with TRBJ1-1; D may be TRBD1 (5 bases). Germline values: CDR1 LNHNV, CDR2 YYDKDF (reference sequence). The CDR3 covers 14 residues. Trimming left V 0 bases short and J 3 bases short, with 8 bases between.

This sequence joins TRBV6-5 and TRBJ1-1; D perhaps matches TRBD1 (5 bases). The V end was cut by 0 bases, the J end by 1 base, with 12 bases between. The CDR3 has 16 amino acids. Germline V gene sequence: CDR1 MNHEY, CDR2 SVGAGI. The CDR3 protein is CASSYSGQGWNTEAFF. The CDR3 bases are TGTGCCAGCAGTTACTCTGGGCAGGGCTGGAACACTGAAGCTTTCTTT.